This T cell receptor (beta chain) originates from a study of chemoradiotherapy in HPV16-positive cancers (dated by TCRdb to between 2021 and 2024). Looking at the study overall: Functional T-cell assays on cells from a couple of HPV16-positive patients defined candidate HPV-specific T-cell clones and common TCR motifs. Whether T-cell immunity against the HPV oncoproteins E6 and E7 changes during chemoradiotherapy and whether survival is affected by this immunity were examined in the study. Next, the candidate HPV-specific TCRs and motifs were followed in TCR repertoires from around 90 patients with HPV-related cancers.

What the research found in general, with its limitations: Only two HPV16-positive patients were used to derive the functional definition of HPV-specific T cells, and the survival association was reported for HPV16-positive patients. In HPV16-positive patients, expansion of HPV-responsive T cells during chemoradiotherapy was found to be associated with improved recurrence-free survival. Expansion of candidate HPV-specific clones and E7-related TCR motifs was observed in the tumor microenvironment during treatment, whereas no such expansion was observed for non-HPV-specific T cells.

Comments on this clone: This clone's antigen is unknown. Base-call qualities are not available, and no considerably larger clone is one nucleotide away.

Libraries were prepared through the immunoSEQ multiplex PCR assay. Imported from immuneACCESS, the table was reduced by TCRdb to in-frame sequences with V and J called. These copies leave out some clones; in studies compared against another copy, an unresolved V gene accounts for under half, and the cause of the remainder is not known. Present in this sample are more than 9,000 clones, roughly 76% of which were seen just once. The top ten hold nearly 0.95% of the sample. Repertoires were sampled multiple times during chemoradiotherapy, which allowed clonal expansion in the tumor microenvironment to be followed. The germline V gene specifies SGHRS as CDR1 and YFSETQ as CDR2. The CDR3 runs 13 amino acids, cysteine and phenylalanine included. The read is trimmed to its CDR3 DNA, 39 bases read in frame from base 1. At the junction V is shortened by 5 bases and J by 9 bases, with 15 bases in between.

The material was obtained from a patient who underwent chemoradiotherapy. This clonotype originated in a human donor with HPV-associated anogenital cancer. In this chain, TRBV5-1 is recombined with TRBJ2-1, with a tentative D gene TRBD2 over 6 matching bases. DNA sequence: TGCGCCAGCAGGGAATTAACGGGGGTTGAGCAGTTCTTC. Its protein is CASRELTGVEQFF.